A single sample gave rise to the 18 T cell receptor beta chains below, sequenced in a study of blood T cell repertoires in COVID-19. Sequenced by immunoSEQ multiplex PCR; TCRdb stores in-frame clones only, minus some. In the table there are about 250,000 clones, 83% of which are singletons. Sequencing was performed on peripheral blood. The receptors were gathered from a man aged 80 or over with acute or convalescent COVID-19.

The chain carries TRBV4-1 and TRBJ1-2, with D unclear. Trimming left V 0 bases short and J 2 bases short, with 22 bases between. Per the germline V gene, CDR1 is MGHRA and CDR2 is YSYEKL. The CDR3 sequence is 19 residues long. The CDR3 spells CASSQDISRLGGLNYGYTF. The CDR3 nucleotides are TGCGCCAGCAGCCAAGACATTAGTCGTTTGGGAGGTCTAAACTATGGCTACACCTTC.

The rearrangement uses TRBV18 and TRBJ2-4; no clear D. Trimming shortened V by 1 base and J by 3 bases, and 13 bases separated the two germline ends. Germline values: CDR1 KGHSH, CDR2 LQKENI. The CDR3 is 16 amino acids. The CDR3: CASSPLAGDVKNIQYF. The CDR3 nucleotides read TGTGCCAGCTCACCACTCGCAGGCGACGTCAAAAACATTCAGTACTTC.

This chain joins TRBV28 and TRBJ1-2, with 7 bases fitting TRBD1. Trimming at V came to 6 bases and at J to 2 bases, leaving 3 bases not matched to a gene. Germline values: CDR1 MDHEN, CDR2 SYDVKM. The CDR3 has 13 residues. The CDR3 loop reads CASRGQINYGYTF. The CDR3 DNA reads as TGTGCCAGCAGGGGACAGATAAACTATGGCTACACCTTC.

The chain is built from TRBV19 and TRBJ1-4; the D gene is possibly TRBD1 (6 bases). V lost 6 bases and J lost 5, with 16 bases in between. CDR1 and CDR2 from the germline V gene are LNHDA and SQIVND (reference sequence). The length of the CDR3 is 15 residues. The CDR3: CASSSRGGRNEKLFF. The DNA for the CDR3 is TGTGCCAGTAGCTCGAGGGGGGGGCGGAATGAAAAACTGTTTTTT.

The chain couples TRBV11-2 to TRBJ2-5; D perhaps matches TRBD2 (6 bases). V lost 5 bases, J lost 2 bases, and 15 bases lay in between. The CDR3 is 15 residues long. Looked up from germline, CDR1 is SGHAT and CDR2 is FQNNGV. The CDR3 DNA reads TGTGCCAGCAGCGCGGTTCTCGGGGGACAAGAGACCCAGTACTTC. Amino acid sequence: CASSAVLGGQETQYF. Full variable domain (rest looked up from reference TRBV11-2 and TRBJ2-5): EAGVAQSPRYKIIEKRQSVAFWCNPISGHATLYWYQQILGQGPKLLIQFQNNGVVDDSQLPKDRFSAERLKGVDSTLKIQPAKLEDSAVYLCASSAVLGGQETQYFGPGTRLLVL.

The chain links TRBV2 to TRBJ1-6; 9 bases agree with TRBD1. V lost 6 bases to trimming and J lost 9 bases; unmatched junction nucleotides: 9. The CDR3 totals 15 residues. Looked up from germline, CDR1 is SNHLY and CDR2 is FYNNEI. CDR3 residues: CASSPQGALVSPLHF. In nucleotides, the CDR3 is TGTGCCAGCAGCCCACAGGGGGCACTTGTTTCACCCCTCCACTTT.

This rearrangement joins TRBV27 to TRBJ1-6; 8 nucleotides agree with TRBD1. CDR3 length equals 15 residues. After removal of 4 bases from V and 3 bases from J, the junction contained 2 bases not matched to a gene. Germline V gene sequence: CDR1 MNHEY, CDR2 SMNVEV (reference sequence). The CDR3 DNA is TGTGCCAGCAGTTCCGGACAGGGCTATAATTCACCCCTCCACTTT. Protein sequence: CASSSGQGYNSPLHF.

The chain is built from TRBV7-3 and TRBJ2-1; TRBD2 aligns across 9 bases. CDR3 length equals 17 residues. V lost 4 bases and J lost 8; bases outside the gene matches: 15. Looked up from germline, CDR1 is SGHTA and CDR2 is FQGTGA. The CDR3 coding sequence is TGTGCCAGCAGCTCCAGAGTGGGTAGCGGGAGTATGGATGAGCAGTTCTTC. Translation gives CASSSRVGSGSMDEQFF.

The chain uses TRBV5-1 and TRBJ1-3; D unclear. The CDR3 runs 16 residues. CDR1 is SGHRS, CDR2 YFSETQ, per germline. Trimming cost V 0 bases and J 0 bases, with 10 bases left between them. CDR3 protein: CASSLGARGSGNTIYF. As DNA, the CDR3 is TGCGCCAGCAGCTTGGGGGCCCGGGGCTCTGGAAACACCATATATTTT.

The chain recombines TRBV5-1 with TRBJ1-4, with 8 bases fitting TRBD1. Looked up from germline, CDR1 is SGHRS and CDR2 is YFSETQ. V shed 0 bases, J shed 11 bases, and the junction held 6 bases outside the gene matches. CDR3 length equals 14 residues. The CDR3 nucleotides read TGCGCCAGCAGCTTGGCAAACGGACAGGGTAAACTGTTTTTT. It encodes CASSLANGQGKLFF. Filled out from reference TRBV5-1 and TRBJ1-4, the complete variable domain reads KAGVTQTPRYLIKTRGQQVTLSCSPISGHRSVSWYQQTPGQGLQFLFEYFSETQRNKGNFPGRFSGRQFSNSRSEMNVSTLELGDSALYLCASSLANGQGKLFFGSGTQLSVL.

The chain links TRBV9 to TRBJ2-5, with TRBD2 matching over 12 bases. Looked up from germline, CDR1 is SGDLS and CDR2 is YYNGEE. CDR3 length: 16 amino acids. Trimming at V came to 0 bases and at J to 2 bases, leaving 2 bases not matched to a gene. The CDR3 protein is CASSVGLAGGQETQYF. The CDR3 bases are TGTGCCAGCAGCGTAGGGCTAGCGGGGGGGCAAGAGACCCAGTACTTC.

The genes are TRBV11-2 and TRBJ1-5; the D gene is possibly TRBD1 (5 bases). V was pared by 2 bases and J by 7 bases, with 9 bases between. CDR1 is SGHAT, CDR2 FQNNGV, per germline. The CDR3 loop spans 13 amino acids. Here the CDR3 DNA reads TGTGCCAGCAGCTTATGGGGGGACCAGCCCCAGCATTTT. Its protein product is CASSLWGDQPQHF.

J is TRBJ2-5 and V is TRBV24-1; D call uncertain. The CDR3 consists of 14 residues. CDR1 is KGHDR and CDR2 is SFDVKD in the germline V gene. Trimming cost V 0 bases and J 5 bases, with 9 bases left between them. The CDR3 is CATSDLNTPETQYF. The CDR3 bases are TGTGCCACCAGTGATTTGAACACACCGGAGACCCAGTACTTC.

The chain couples TRBV7-2 to TRBJ2-3, with D unresolved. This CDR3 contains 15 residues. CDR1 and CDR2 (germline): SGHTA, FQGNSA. Between the trimmed V and J ends, which lost 1 base and 0 bases, there was a span of 8 bases. The CDR3 protein is CASSLVSSSTDTQYF. The CDR3 DNA reads as TGTGCCAGCAGCTTAGTTTCCTCTAGCACAGATACGCAGTATTTT.

This rearrangement joins TRBV19 to TRBJ1-5; 10 bases line up with TRBD1. The CDR3 contains 16 residues. V shed 5 bases and J 0 bases; nucleotides not matched to a gene: 4. Germline CDR1 reads LNHDA; CDR2 reads SQIVND (reference sequence). CDR3 DNA sequence: TGTGCCAGTAGTCCTCGGACAGGGGGTAGCAATCAGCCCCAGCATTTT. It is translated as CASSPRTGGSNQPQHF.

The chain has TRBV9 and TRBJ2-7; 9 nucleotides match TRBD1. The V gene's germline CDR1 is SGDLS and CDR2 YYNGEE. Unmatched junction bases numbered 6, after V lost 3 bases and J lost 2 bases. This CDR3 is 15 amino acids long. The CDR3 region is CASSGGQGIPYEQYF. For the CDR3, the DNA is TGTGCCAGCAGCGGCGGACAGGGGATCCCCTACGAGCAGTACTTC.

The chain joins TRBV7-2 to TRBJ1-2; tentatively, D is TRBD1 (6 bases). V was trimmed by 3 bases and J by 8 bases, leaving 13 bases between them. The germline gives CDR1 SGHTA, CDR2 FQGNSA. The CDR3 sequence is 13 residues long. DNA for the CDR3: TGTGCCAGCAGCTTCCAGGGGTGGGAAGGCTACACCTTC. Residues: CASSFQGWEGYTF.

The chain has TRBV30 and TRBJ2-1; possible D gene TRBD2, 6 bases. From germline, CDR1 is GTSNPN and CDR2 SVGIG (reference sequence). CDR3 length: 15 residues. Trimming took off 2 bases at V and 2 bases at J, with 13 bases between the two ends. The CDR3 loop is CAWSRDSKPYNEQFF. The CDR3 region has the DNA TGTGCCTGGAGTCGGGACTCCAAGCCCTACAATGAGCAGTTCTTC.